The next 8 T cell receptor beta chains were all read from a single sample in a study of graft-versus-host responses after intestinal transplantation. Their recognized antigens are unknown. This table comes from immunoSEQ multiplex PCR, and its TCRdb copy is limited to in-frame clones, with some not included. The sample has 45,000 to 65,000 clones, 90% to 95% seen once. The sample consisted of unstimulated CD4+ T cells sorted from spleen or lymph node cells, taken before transplant. Receptors originate from a human donor who was the organ donor for an intestinal transplant.

J is TRBJ1-1 and V is TRBV1. TRBV1 is designated a pseudogene. The CDR3 runs 14 residues. The CDR3 region is CTSSQGGENTEAFF. The CDR3 bases are TGCACCAGCAGCCAAGGGGGAGAGAACACTGAAGCTTTCTTT.

This clone appeared once. The chain links TRBV7-2 to TRBJ2-2; 7 nucleotides match TRBD1. CDR1 and CDR2 from the germline V gene are SGHTA and FQGNSA. J lost 4 bases, V lost 7 bases, and 3 bases had no gene match. There are 13 residues in the CDR3. The CDR3 bases are TGTGCCAGCAAGAGGGGGCCCACCGGGGAGCTGTTTTTT. Translating gives CASKRGPTGELFF. Based on the CDR3 plus reference TRBV7-2 and TRBJ2-2, the full variable domain is GAGVSQSPSNKVTEKGKDVELRCDPISGHTALYWYRQSLGQGLEFLIYFQGNSAPDKSGLPSDRFSAERTGGSVSTLTIQRTQQEDSAVYLCASKRGPTGELFFGEGSRLTVL.

This chain links TRBV19 with TRBJ2-5; D is perhaps TRBD1 or TRBD2 (7 bases each). This CDR3 is 14 amino acids long. V lost 6 bases to trimming and J lost 4 bases, with 15 bases between them. The germline V gene has CDR1 LNHDA and CDR2 SQIVND (reference sequence). CDR3 nucleotides: TGTGCCAGTAGACCGACAGGGAGGGGAGAGACCCAGTACTTC. Protein: CASRPTGRGETQYF.

The chain carries TRBV19 and TRBJ2-1; TRBD2 matches 10 bases. V lost 2 bases, J lost 2 bases, and 3 bases stayed unmatched. Germline V CDR1 and CDR2: LNHDA, SQIVND (reference sequence). CDR3 length: 16 residues. The CDR3 region has the DNA TGTGCCAGTAGTATAAGAGCGGGGGGGCCCTACAATGAGCAGTTCTTC. As protein: CASSIRAGGPYNEQFF.

The J gene is TRBJ2-3, the V gene TRBV25-1, with 7 bases that match TRBD1. Germline V lookup: CDR1 MGHDK, CDR2 SYGVNS. The CDR3 has 16 amino acids. V lost 1 base and J lost 4; bases outside the gene matches: 8. CDR3 residues: CASSESYGQGADTQYF. CDR3 DNA sequence: TGTGCCAGCAGTGAATCTTACGGGCAGGGGGCAGATACGCAGTATTTT.

The chain combines TRBV4-1 with TRBJ1-2; 7 bases line up with TRBD1. V shed 0 bases, J shed 7 bases, and the junction held 5 bases outside the gene matches. The CDR3 covers 14 residues. Germline assignment: CDR1 MGHRA and CDR2 YSYEKL. The CDR3 nucleotides read TGCGCCAGCAGCCAAGAGGCCAACAGGGGTGGCTACACCTTC. This encodes CASSQEANRGGYTF.

The rearrangement links TRBV15 to TRBJ2-3; D is undetermined. There are 18 residues in the CDR3. V was trimmed by 0 bases and J by 4 bases, leaving 20 bases between them. Germline V gives CDR1 LNHNV, CDR2 YYDKDF (reference sequence). The CDR3 DNA reads TGTGCCACCAGCAGAGATCACATCCGGGCGACTTACGCAGATACGCAGTATTTT. Amino acids: CATSRDHIRATYADTQYF.

The chain is built from TRBV5-1 and TRBJ2-2, with D uncertain. Looked up from germline, CDR1 is SGHRS and CDR2 is YFSETQ. This CDR3 has 14 amino acids. Between the trimmed V and J ends, which lost 4 bases and 5 bases, there was a span of 12 bases. CDR3 DNA sequence: TGCGCCAGCAGCCTCCTGACGGAGACCGGGGAGCTGTTTTTT. This codes for CASSLLTETGELFF.